This passage covers 6 T cell receptor beta chains from one sample sequenced in a study of blood T cell repertoires in COVID-19 (TCRdb year 2020). Library preparation used the immunoSEQ multiplex PCR assay. TCRdb stores this immuneACCESS table with in-frame sequences only. Part of the clones is absent; in the studies checked, under half of the shortfall reflects unresolved V genes, and no reason is known for the rest. The sample data list almost 250,000 clones, and roughly 86% of these were observed just once. The ten largest clones represent around 1.5% of the sample. Sequenced: peripheral blood. The source is a woman aged 55-75 years who had recovered from COVID-19.

This clone was recorded once. The CDR3 nucleotides read TGTGCCAGCAGCCCGGGGACAGTCACAAATTCCGCCGGGGAGCTGTTTTTT. This codes for CASSPGTVTNSAGELFF. The chain uses TRBV11-2 and TRBJ2-2; TRBD1 agrees at 7 bases. V was clipped by 5 bases and J by 6 bases; unmatched bases: 15. The CDR3 is 17 amino acids. Germline CDR1 and CDR2: SGHAT and FQNNGV.

This clone has only a few counts. The chain links TRBV21-1 to TRBJ2-7; the table's D call of TRBD1 was not tested on the DNA. TRBV21-1 is a pseudogene locus. This CDR3 spans 20 amino acids. Written as DNA, the CDR3 is TGTGCCAGCAGCAAAGAGGTCAGGGGACAGGGGGCGCGTCCCAGGTACGAGCAGTACTTC. Amino acids: CASSKEVRGQGARPRYEQYF.

This clone was counted a few times. J is TRBJ1-2 and V is TRBV7-9, with 8 positions matching TRBD1. Looked up from germline, CDR1 is SEHNR and CDR2 is FQNEAQ (reference sequence). This CDR3 is built from 15 residues. Germline trimming cut 5 bases from V and 3 bases from J; bases unmatched to any gene: 8. Here the CDR3 reads CASSPGQGAYYGYTF. CDR3 nucleotide sequence: TGTGCCAGCAGCCCAGGACAGGGCGCCTACTATGGCTACACCTTC.

This clone was seen just once. The chain combines TRBV7-2 with TRBJ1-5; D gene ambiguous. The CDR3 is 14 residues long. V was shortened by 5 bases and J by 5 bases, with 13 bases between the two germline ends. Germline CDR1 SGHTA, CDR2 FQGNSA. This chain's CDR3 is CASSLYLADQPQHF. The CDR3 DNA sequence: TGTGCCAGCAGCCTCTATTTAGCCGATCAGCCCCAGCATTTT.

The chain recombines TRBV7-2 with TRBJ2-3, with TRBD2 as a possible D gene (6 bases). Germline assignment: CDR1 SGHTA and CDR2 FQGNSA. The CDR3 has 15 amino acids. With 6 bases removed from V and 1 base from J, the gap between germline ends came to 14 bases. CDR3 amino acids: CASSRRDSRTDTQYF. The CDR3 DNA sequence: TGTGCCAGCAGTCGTAGGGACTCTCGCACAGATACGCAGTATTTT.

The rearrangement uses TRBV9 and TRBJ1-2; TRBD1 is a possible D gene (5 bases). V was clipped by 2 bases and J by 5 bases, with 10 bases between them. Looked up from germline, CDR1 is SGDLS and CDR2 is YYNGEE. The CDR3 length is 13 residues. As DNA, the CDR3 is TGTGCCAGCAGCGTTATGCAGGGTTATGGCTACACCTTC. Its translation is CASSVMQGYGYTF.